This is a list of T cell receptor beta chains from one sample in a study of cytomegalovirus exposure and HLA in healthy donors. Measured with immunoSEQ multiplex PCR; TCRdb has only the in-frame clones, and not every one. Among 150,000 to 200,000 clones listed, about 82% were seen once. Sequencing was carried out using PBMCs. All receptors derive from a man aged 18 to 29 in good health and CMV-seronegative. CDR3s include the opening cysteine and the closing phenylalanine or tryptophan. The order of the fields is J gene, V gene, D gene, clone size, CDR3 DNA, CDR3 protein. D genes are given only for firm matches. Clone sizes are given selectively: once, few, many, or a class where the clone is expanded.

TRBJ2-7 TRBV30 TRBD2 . TGTGCCTGGGGGGCTAGCGGGAGTGTGTACGAGCAGTACTTC CAWGASGSVYEQYF
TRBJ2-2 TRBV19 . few TGTGCCAGTAGTACCCGACAGTACACCGGGGAGCTGTTTTTT CASSTRQYTGELFF
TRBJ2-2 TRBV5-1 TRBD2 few TGCGCCAGCAGCGGGACTACGGGGGCCGGGGAGCTGTTTTTT CASSGTTGAGELFF
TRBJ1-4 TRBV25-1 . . TGTGCCAGCAGTGAAGACGGCAGGAGGTATGAAAAACTGTTTTTT CASSEDGRRYEKLFF
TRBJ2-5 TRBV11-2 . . TGTGCCAGCAGGGGCAGCGGTCAAGAGACCCAGTACTTC CASRGSGQETQYF
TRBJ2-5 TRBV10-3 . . TGTGCCATCAGTGTCAACAACCAAGAGACCCAGTACTTC CAISVNNQETQYF
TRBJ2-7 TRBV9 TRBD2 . TGTGCCAGCAGTCCGGGACTAGCGAACTACGAGCAGTACTTC CASSPGLANYEQYF
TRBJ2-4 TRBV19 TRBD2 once TGTGCCAGTAGTATGAATAGCGGGGGCGTGGGAAACATTCAGTACTTC CASSMNSGGVGNIQYF
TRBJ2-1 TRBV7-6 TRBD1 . TGTGCCAGCAGCCGTTGGGGACAGGGGACTGAGCAGTTCTTC CASSRWGQGTEQFF
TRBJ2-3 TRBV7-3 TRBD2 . TGTGCCAGCAGCGCAAGCGGGGGCACAGATACGCAGTATTTT CASSASGGTDTQYF
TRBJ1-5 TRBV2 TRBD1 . TGTGCCAGCAGTGAAGCCAGGGGGGTGACGAGCAATCAGCCCCAGCATTTT CASSEARGVTSNQPQHF
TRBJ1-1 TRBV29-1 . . TGCAGCGTTGGCCTAAAGGCAGGGCCCACTGAAGCTTTCTTT CSVGLKAGPTEAFF
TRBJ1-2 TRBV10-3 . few TGTGCCAGTACAGGGACCTCTAACTATGGCTACACCTTC CASTGTSNYGYTF
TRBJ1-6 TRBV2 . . TGTGCCAGCAGTCAAGGTTCCCCCACCCTCCACTTT CASSQGSPTLHF
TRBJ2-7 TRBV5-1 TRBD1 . TGCGCCAGCAGCTTTTCGACAGGGTTCAGGGCCTACGAGCAGTACTTC CASSFSTGFRAYEQYF
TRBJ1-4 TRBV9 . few TGTGCCAGCAGCGTTGGGGGGGGAACTAATGAAAAACTGTTTTTT CASSVGGGTNEKLFF